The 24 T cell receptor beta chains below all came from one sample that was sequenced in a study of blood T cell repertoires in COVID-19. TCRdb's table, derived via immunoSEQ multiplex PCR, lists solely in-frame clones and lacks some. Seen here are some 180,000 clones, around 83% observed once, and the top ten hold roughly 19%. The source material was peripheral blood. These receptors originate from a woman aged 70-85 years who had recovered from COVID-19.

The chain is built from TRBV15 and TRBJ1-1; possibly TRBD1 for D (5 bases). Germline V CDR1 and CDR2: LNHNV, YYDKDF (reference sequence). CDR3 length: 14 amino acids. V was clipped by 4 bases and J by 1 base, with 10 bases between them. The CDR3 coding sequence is TGTGCCACCAGCACCCGGGGGGAGAACACTGAAGCTTTCTTT. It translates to CATSTRGENTEAFF. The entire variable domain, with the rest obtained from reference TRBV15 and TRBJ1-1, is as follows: DAMVIQNPRYQVTQFGKPVTLSCSQTLNHNVMYWYQQKSSQAPKLLFHYYDKDFNNEADTPDNFQSRRPNTSFCFLDIRSPGLGDTAMYLCATSTRGENTEAFFGQGTRLTVV.

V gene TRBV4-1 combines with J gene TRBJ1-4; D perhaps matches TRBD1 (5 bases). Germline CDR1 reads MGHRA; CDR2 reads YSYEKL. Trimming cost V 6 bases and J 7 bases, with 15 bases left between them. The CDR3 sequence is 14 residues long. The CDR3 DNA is TGCGCCAGCAGGACACAGGTCGGGGGTGAAAAACTGTTTTTT. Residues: CASRTQVGGEKLFF.

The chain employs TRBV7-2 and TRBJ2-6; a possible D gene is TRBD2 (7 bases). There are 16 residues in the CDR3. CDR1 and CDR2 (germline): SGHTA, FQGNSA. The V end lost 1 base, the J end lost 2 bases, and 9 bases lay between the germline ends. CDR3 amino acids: CASSLGGGAGANVLTF. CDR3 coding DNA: TGTGCCAGCAGCTTAGGAGGGGGGGCTGGGGCCAACGTCCTGACTTTC.

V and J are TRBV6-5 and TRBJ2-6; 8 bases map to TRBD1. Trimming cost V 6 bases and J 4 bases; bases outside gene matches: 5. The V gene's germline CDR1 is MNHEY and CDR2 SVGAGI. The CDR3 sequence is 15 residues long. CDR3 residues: CASRQGVSGANVLTF. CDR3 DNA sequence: TGTGCCAGCAGACAGGGGGTGTCGGGGGCCAACGTCCTGACTTTC.

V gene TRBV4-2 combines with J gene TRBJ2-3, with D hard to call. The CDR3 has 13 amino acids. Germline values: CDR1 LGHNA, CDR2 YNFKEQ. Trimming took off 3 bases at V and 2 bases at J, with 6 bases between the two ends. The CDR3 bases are TGTGCCAGCAGCCAGTCCCACACAGATACGCAGTATTTT. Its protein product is CASSQSHTDTQYF.

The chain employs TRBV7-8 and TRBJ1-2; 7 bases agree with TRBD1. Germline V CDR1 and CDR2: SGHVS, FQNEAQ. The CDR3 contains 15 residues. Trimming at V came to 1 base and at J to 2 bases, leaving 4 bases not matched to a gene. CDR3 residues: CASSLGGTANYGYTF. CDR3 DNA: TGTGCCAGCAGCTTAGGGGGGACAGCAAACTATGGCTACACCTTC.

Here the CDR3 reads CASSFTAGARTEAFF. The CDR3 nucleotides read TGCGCCAGCAGCTTTACGGCGGGGGCTCGAACTGAAGCTTTCTTT. This chain joins TRBV5-1 and TRBJ1-1, with a weak D call TRBD1 (6 bases). The CDR3 consists of 15 residues. V was pared by 2 bases and J by 5 bases, with 16 bases between. Germline loops: CDR1 SGHRS, CDR2 YFSETQ.

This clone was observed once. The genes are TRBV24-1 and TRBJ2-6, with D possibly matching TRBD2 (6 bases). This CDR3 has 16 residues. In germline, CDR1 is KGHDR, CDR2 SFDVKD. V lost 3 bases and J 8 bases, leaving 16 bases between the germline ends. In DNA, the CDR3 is TGTGCCACCAGTGATCCCACTGGGGGAGGATCCAACGTCCTGACTTTC. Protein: CATSDPTGGGSNVLTF.

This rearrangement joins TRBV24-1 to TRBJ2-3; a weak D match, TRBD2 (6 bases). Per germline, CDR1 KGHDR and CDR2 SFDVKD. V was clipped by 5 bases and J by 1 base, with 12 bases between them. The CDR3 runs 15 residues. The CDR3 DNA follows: TGTGCCACCAGTGCCCTGGGACTCCGCACAGATACGCAGTATTTT. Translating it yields CATSALGLRTDTQYF.

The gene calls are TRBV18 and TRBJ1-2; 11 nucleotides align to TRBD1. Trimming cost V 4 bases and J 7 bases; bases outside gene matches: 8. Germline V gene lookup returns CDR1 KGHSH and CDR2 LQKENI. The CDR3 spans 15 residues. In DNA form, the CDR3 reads TGTGCCAGCTCACTAGGACAGGGGGCAACTACTGGCTACACCTTC. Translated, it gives CASSLGQGATTGYTF.

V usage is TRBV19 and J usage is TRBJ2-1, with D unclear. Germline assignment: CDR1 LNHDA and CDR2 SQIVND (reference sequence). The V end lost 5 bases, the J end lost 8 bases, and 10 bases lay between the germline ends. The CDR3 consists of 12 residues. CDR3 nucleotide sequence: TGTGCCAGTAGTCTCCGACTCCATGAGCAGTTCTTC. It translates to CASSLRLHEQFF. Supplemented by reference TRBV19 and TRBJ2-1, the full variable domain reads DGGITQSPKYLFRKEGQNVTLSCEQNLNHDAMYWYRQDPGQGLRLIYYSQIVNDFQKGDIAEGYSVSREKKESFPLTVTSAQKNPTAFYLCASSLRLHEQFFGPGTRLTVL.

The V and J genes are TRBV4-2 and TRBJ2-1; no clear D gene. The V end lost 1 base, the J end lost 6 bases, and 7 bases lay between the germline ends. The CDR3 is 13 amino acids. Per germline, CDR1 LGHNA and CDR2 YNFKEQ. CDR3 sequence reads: CASSQGARNEQFF. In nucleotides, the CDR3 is TGTGCCAGCAGCCAAGGAGCCCGCAATGAGCAGTTCTTC.

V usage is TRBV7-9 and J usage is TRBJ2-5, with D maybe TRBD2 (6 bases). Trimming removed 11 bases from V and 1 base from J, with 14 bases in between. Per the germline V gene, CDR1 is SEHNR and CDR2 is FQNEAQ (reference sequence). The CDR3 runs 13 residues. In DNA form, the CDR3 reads TGTGCCGAAGGTGGGGGGTCCCAAGAGACCCAGTACTTC. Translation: CAEGGGSQETQYF.

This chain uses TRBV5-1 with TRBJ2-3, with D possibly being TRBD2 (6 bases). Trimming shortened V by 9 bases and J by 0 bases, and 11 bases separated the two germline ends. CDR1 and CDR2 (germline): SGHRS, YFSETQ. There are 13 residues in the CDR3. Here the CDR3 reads CATTRGSTDTQYF. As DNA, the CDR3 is TGCGCCACCACCCGGGGGAGCACAGATACGCAGTATTTT. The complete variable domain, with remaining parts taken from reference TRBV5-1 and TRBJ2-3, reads KAGVTQTPRYLIKTRGQQVTLSCSPISGHRSVSWYQQTPGQGLQFLFEYFSETQRNKGNFPGRFSGRQFSNSRSEMNVSTLELGDSALYLCATTRGSTDTQYFGPGTRLTVL.

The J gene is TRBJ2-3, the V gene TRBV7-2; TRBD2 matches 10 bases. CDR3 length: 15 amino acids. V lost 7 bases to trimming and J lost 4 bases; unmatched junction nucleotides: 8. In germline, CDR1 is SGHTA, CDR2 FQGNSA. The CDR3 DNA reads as TGTGCCAGCAACGAAGCGGGAGGGGGGGCAGATACGCAGTATTTT. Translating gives CASNEAGGGADTQYF.

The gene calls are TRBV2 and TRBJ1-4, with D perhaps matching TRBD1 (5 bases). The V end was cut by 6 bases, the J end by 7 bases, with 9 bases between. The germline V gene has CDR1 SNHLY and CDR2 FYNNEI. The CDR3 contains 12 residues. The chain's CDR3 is CASRDTPEKLFF. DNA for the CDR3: TGTGCCAGCAGGGACACCCCTGAAAAACTGTTTTTT. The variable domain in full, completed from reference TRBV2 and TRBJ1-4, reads EPEVTQTPSHQVTQMGQEVILRCVPISNHLYFYWYRQILGQKVEFLVSFYNNEISEKSEIFDDQFSVERPDGSNFTLKIRSTKLEDSAMYFCASRDTPEKLFFGSGTQLSVL.

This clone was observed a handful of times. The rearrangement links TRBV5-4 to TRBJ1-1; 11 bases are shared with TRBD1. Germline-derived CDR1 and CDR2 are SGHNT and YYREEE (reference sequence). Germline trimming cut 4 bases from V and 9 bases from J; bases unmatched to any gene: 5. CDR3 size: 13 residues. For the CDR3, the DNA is TGTGCCAGCAGCCCAGGACAGGGGGCTAAAGCTTTCTTT. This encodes CASSPGQGAKAFF.

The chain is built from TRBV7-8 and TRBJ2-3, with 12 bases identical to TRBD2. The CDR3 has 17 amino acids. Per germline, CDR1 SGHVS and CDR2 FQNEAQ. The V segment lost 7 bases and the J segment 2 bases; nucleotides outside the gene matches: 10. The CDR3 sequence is CASNPRLAGANTDTQYF. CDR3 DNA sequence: TGTGCCAGCAACCCCAGACTAGCGGGGGCAAACACAGATACGCAGTATTTT. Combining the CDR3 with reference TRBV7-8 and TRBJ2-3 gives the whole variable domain GAGVSQSPRYKVAKRGQDVALRCDPISGHVSLFWYQQALGQGPEFLTYFQNEAQLDKSGLPSDRFFAERPEGSVSTLKIQRTQQEDSAVYLCASNPRLAGANTDTQYFGPGTRLTVL.

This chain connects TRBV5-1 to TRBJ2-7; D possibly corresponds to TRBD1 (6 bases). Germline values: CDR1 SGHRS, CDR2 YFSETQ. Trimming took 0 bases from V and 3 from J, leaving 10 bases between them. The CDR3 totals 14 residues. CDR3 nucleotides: TGCGCCAGCAGCTTGGACAGGGCCCTCTACGAGCAGTACTTC. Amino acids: CASSLDRALYEQYF.

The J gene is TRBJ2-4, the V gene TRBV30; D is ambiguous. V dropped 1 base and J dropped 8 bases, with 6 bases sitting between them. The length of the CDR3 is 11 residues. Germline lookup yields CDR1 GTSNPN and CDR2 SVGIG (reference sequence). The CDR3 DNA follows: TGTGCCTGGAGTGGCCGGGACATTCAGTACTTC. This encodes CAWSGRDIQYF.

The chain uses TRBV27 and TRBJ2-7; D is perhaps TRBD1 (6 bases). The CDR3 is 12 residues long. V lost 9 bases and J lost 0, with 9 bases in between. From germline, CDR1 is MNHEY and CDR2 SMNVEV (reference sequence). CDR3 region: CAREDSSYEQYF. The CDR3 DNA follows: TGTGCCAGGGAGGACAGCTCCTACGAGCAGTACTTC.

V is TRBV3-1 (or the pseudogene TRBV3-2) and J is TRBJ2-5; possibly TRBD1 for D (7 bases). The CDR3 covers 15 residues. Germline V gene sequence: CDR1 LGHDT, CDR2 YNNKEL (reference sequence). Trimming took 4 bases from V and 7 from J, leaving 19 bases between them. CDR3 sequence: CASSPGGGRAGTQYF. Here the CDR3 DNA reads TGTGCCAGCAGCCCAGGAGGGGGCCGGGCGGGGACCCAGTACTTC.

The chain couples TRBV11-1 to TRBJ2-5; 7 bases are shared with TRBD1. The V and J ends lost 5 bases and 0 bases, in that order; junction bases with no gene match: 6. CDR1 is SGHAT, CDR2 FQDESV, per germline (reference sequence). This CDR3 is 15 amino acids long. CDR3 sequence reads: CASSLWDSHQETQYF. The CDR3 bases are TGTGCCAGCAGCCTTTGGGACAGCCACCAAGAGACCCAGTACTTC.

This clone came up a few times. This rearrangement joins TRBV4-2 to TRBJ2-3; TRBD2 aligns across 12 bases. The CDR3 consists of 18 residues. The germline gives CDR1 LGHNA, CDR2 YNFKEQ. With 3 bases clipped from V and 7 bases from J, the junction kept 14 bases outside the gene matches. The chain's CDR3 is CASSHLLAGGPRSHTQYF. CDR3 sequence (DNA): TGTGCCAGCAGCCACCTACTAGCGGGAGGCCCCCGCAGCCATACGCAGTATTTT.